These 25 T cell receptor beta chains originate from one sample sequenced in a study of human T cells and chemical hapten exposure. From the RACE reads, TCRdb called clonotypes with MiXCR, one entry per CDR3 protein. The table shows around 380,000 distinct CDR3 sequences, with 5.5% occurring only once. This sample's time point: pre-sensitization, week 0. Treatment in this sample: therapeutic diphenylcyclopropenone sensitization with weekly scalp DPC. The source material was whole blood, sampled in connection with sensitization to the hapten diphenylcyclopropenone (DPC). The receptors derive from a woman aged 18-29 years with alopecia areata. Some clones in this sample may be carry-over from other donors' samples.

A few counts support this clonotype. The chain couples TRBV9 to TRBJ1-4, with D tentatively TRBD1 (5 bases). The CDR3 extends over 14 amino acids. Trimming shortened V by 6 bases and J by 3 bases, and 12 bases separated the two germline ends. Per germline, CDR1 SGDLS and CDR2 YYNGEE. The CDR3 DNA sequence: TGTGCCAGCACCCCAGGGATTGCTAATGAAAAACTGTTTTTT. It encodes CASTPGIANEKLFF.

This clonotype was found a few times. The rearrangement joins TRBV9 to TRBJ2-7, with 8 bases identical to TRBD1. Germline values: CDR1 SGDLS, CDR2 YYNGEE. V shed 4 bases and J 5 bases; nucleotides not matched to a gene: 8. The CDR3 is 14 residues long. This CDR3 is CASSPQTGVHEQYF. The CDR3 bases are TGTGCCAGCAGCCCCCAGACAGGGGTACACGAGCAGTACTTC.

This clonotype was recorded at least ten times. The chain employs TRBV13 and TRBJ2-7; 11 nucleotides agree with TRBD1. From germline, CDR1 is PRHDT and CDR2 FYEKMQ (reference sequence). V shed 5 bases and J 4 bases; nucleotides not matched to a gene: 10. The CDR3 is 16 residues long. The CDR3 loop is CASSGRGTGGLYEQYF. The DNA of the CDR3 is TGTGCCAGCAGCGGCCGGGGGACAGGGGGACTATACGAGCAGTACTTC. The full variable domain, in which reference TRBV13 and TRBJ2-7 provide the parts outside the CDR3, is AAGVIQSPRHLIKEKRETATLKCYPIPRHDTVYWYQQGPGQDPQFLISFYEKMQSDKGSIPDRFSAQQFSDYHSELNMSSLELGDSALYFCASSGRGTGGLYEQYFGPGTRLTVT.

The chain has TRBV3-1 and TRBJ1-2; TRBD1 matches 7 bases. Germline V CDR1 and CDR2: LGHDT, YNNKEL (reference sequence). The CDR3 is 16 residues long. V lost 1 base to trimming and J lost 3 bases; unmatched junction nucleotides: 8. For the CDR3, the DNA is TGTGCCAGCAGCCAAGGAGTAAGGGGGCGAGACTATGGCTACACCTTC. Its translation is CASSQGVRGRDYGYTF.

The V gene is TRBV6-6, the J gene TRBJ1-2, with 7 bases lining up with TRBD1. V trimming: 7 bases; J trimming: 2 bases; junction bases outside the gene matches: 4. Per germline, CDR1 MNHNY and CDR2 SVGAGI (reference sequence). The CDR3 contains 13 residues. The DNA for the CDR3 is TGTGCCAGCATTAACAGGGGAAACTATGGCTACACCTTC. The encoded protein is CASINRGNYGYTF.

Turning to this clonotype: The junction and the germline gene differ at one end; a read error may be behind it. The genes are TRBV6-6 and TRBJ1-4, with 7 bases fitting TRBD1. CDR3 length equals 16 residues. The germline V gene encodes CDR1 MNHNY and CDR2 SVGAGI (reference sequence). Written as DNA, the CDR3 is TGTGCCAGCAGTGACTCCGGGACAGAAAAAAATGAAAAACTGTTTTTT. It translates to CASSDSGTEKNEKLFF.

This clonotype was seen a few times. The chain uses TRBV5-5 and TRBJ1-4, with D unclear. Germline assignment: CDR1 SGHKS and CDR2 YYEKEE (reference sequence). There are 15 residues in the CDR3. Between the trimmed V and J ends, which lost 3 bases and 4 bases, there was a span of 13 bases. For the CDR3, the DNA is TGTGCCAGCAGCTCGGACGGGTTTATTAATGAAAAACTGTTTTTT. It is translated as CASSSDGFINEKLFF.

Note on this clonotype: A read error may account for a junction end that differs from germline. V and J are TRBV2 and TRBJ2-7, with 8 nucleotides matching TRBD1. Germline V gene lookup returns CDR1 SNHLY and CDR2 FYNNEI. The CDR3 covers 14 residues. The CDR3 spells CASRRIKATGTGVF. CDR3 in DNA: TGTGCCAGCAGGCGGATAAAAGCTACCGGGACAGGTGTCTTC.

This clonotype was counted ten times or more. The chain combines TRBV28 with TRBJ1-1; a weak D match, TRBD1 (6 bases). V shed 11 bases and J shed 5 bases, with 21 bases lying between them. Germline CDR1 reads MDHEN; CDR2 reads SYDVKM. The CDR3 is made up of 14 amino acids. The CDR3 spells CASSGGASLTEAFF. The DNA of the CDR3 is TGTGCCTCAAGTGGGGGGGCGTCATTGACTGAAGCTTTCTTT.

This clonotype was found a few times. The gene calls are TRBV5-6 and TRBJ1-4, with a possible D match to TRBD1 (6 bases). The CDR3 consists of 14 residues. V was trimmed by 5 bases and J by 7 bases, leaving 15 bases between them. Germline CDR1 SGHDT, CDR2 YYEEEE. In nucleotides, the CDR3 is TGTGCCAGCAGATCTTTGGGGGGCGGTGAAAAACTGTTTTTT. This gives the protein CASRSLGGGEKLFF.

J is TRBJ1-2 and V is TRBV6-6, with unresolved D. Germline CDR1 reads MNHNY; CDR2 reads SVGAGI (reference sequence). The length of the CDR3 is 12 residues. V was shortened by 0 bases and J by 6 bases, with 5 bases between the two germline ends. In DNA, the CDR3 is TGTGCCAGCAGTTACTCGTGGGATGGCTACACCTTC. Its translation is CASSYSWDGYTF.

The chain employs TRBV27 and TRBJ2-5; 8 bases are shared with TRBD2. CDR3 length equals 14 residues. The J segment lost 4 bases and the V segment lost 6 bases, leaving 7 bases of the junction unmatched. In germline, CDR1 is MNHEY, CDR2 SMNVEV (reference sequence). CDR3 DNA sequence: TGTGCCAGCAGCCCCGGGGGGGCTGTAGAGACCCAGTACTTC. Protein: CASSPGGAVETQYF.

This clonotype was observed many times. V is TRBV7-8 and J is TRBJ1-3; D remains ambiguous. CDR1 is SGHVS and CDR2 is FQNEAQ in the germline V gene. The CDR3 spans 14 residues. The V and J ends lost 1 base and 2 bases respectively, with 6 bases between them. CDR3 region: CASSLGVTGNTIYF. CDR3 in DNA: TGTGCCAGCAGCTTAGGTGTGACTGGAAACACCATATATTTT. The full variable domain, completed using reference TRBV7-8 and TRBJ1-3, is GAGVSQSPRYKVAKRGQDVALRCDPISGHVSLFWYQQALGQGPEFLTYFQNEAQLDKSGLPSDRFFAERPEGSVSTLKIQRTQQEDSAVYLCASSLGVTGNTIYFGEGSWLTVV.

This clonotype has just a few counts. The chain employs TRBV11-2 and TRBJ1-2, with D uncertain. V was pared by 1 base and J by 7 bases, with 7 bases between. The CDR3 sequence is 12 residues long. The germline V gene encodes CDR1 SGHAT and CDR2 FQNNGV. The CDR3 nucleotides read TGTGCCAGCAGCTTAGTTTGGGGTGGCTACACCTTC. This encodes CASSLVWGGYTF.

V is TRBV5-5 and J is TRBJ2-6; 8 nucleotides agree with TRBD1. The junction had 10 bases not matched to a gene; V was cut back by 4 bases and J by 1 base. The CDR3 runs to 18 residues. Germline CDR1 SGHKS, CDR2 YYEKEE (reference sequence). For the CDR3, the DNA is TGTGCCAGCAGCCGGACAGGGACAGGCCCTTCTGGGGCCAACGTCCTGACTTTC. This sequence encodes CASSRTGTGPSGANVLTF.

The V gene is TRBV4-3, the J gene TRBJ2-5; 10 bases are shared with TRBD2. The CDR3 is 14 residues long. V lost 4 bases to trimming and J lost 4 bases; unmatched junction nucleotides: 3. Germline V CDR1 and CDR2: LGHNA, YSLEER. CDR3 residues: CASSLLAGAETQYF. For the CDR3, the DNA is TGCGCCAGCAGCCTCCTAGCGGGGGCAGAGACCCAGTACTTC.

This chain links TRBV12-3 or TRBV12-4 with TRBJ1-5, with a weak D call TRBD1 (6 bases). The CDR3 extends over 14 amino acids. Trimming removed 6 bases at V and 3 bases at J, with 12 bases between. In DNA, the CDR3 is TGTGCCAGCAGCCCTGGACAGTTCAATCAGCCCCAGCATTTT. This codes for CASSPGQFNQPQHF.

This clonotype was seen at least ten times. The rearrangement links TRBV20-1 to TRBJ1-6, with 9 bases lining up with TRBD1. The CDR3 covers 14 residues. V lost 8 bases to trimming and J lost 5 bases; unmatched junction nucleotides: 7. Germline-derived CDR1 and CDR2 are DFQATT and SNEGSKA (reference sequence). CDR3 protein: CSTRRDRDNSPLHF. CDR3 coding DNA: TGCAGTACGCGCCGGGACAGGGATAATTCACCCCTCCACTTT.

This clonotype was observed many times. The V gene is TRBV6-2 or TRBV6-3, the J gene TRBJ2-5; D not certain. The V end lost 8 bases, the J end lost 1 base, and 14 bases lay between the germline ends. CDR1 MNHEY and CDR2 SVGEGT come from the germline V gene. The CDR3 sequence is 14 residues long. DNA for the CDR3: TGTGCCAGCCTAGAGACCGGTACCCAAGAGACCCAGTACTTC. It specifies CASLETGTQETQYF.

This clonotype was observed a few times. This chain uses TRBV29-1 with TRBJ1-1; D is uncertain. The ends were cut back, 4 bases at V and 0 bases at J, with 3 bases in the middle. CDR3 length equals 11 residues. From germline, CDR1 is SQVTM and CDR2 ANQGSEA. The CDR3 DNA follows: TGCAGCGTTGTGATGAACACTGAAGCTTTCTTT. Its protein product is CSVVMNTEAFF.

In DNA, the CDR3 is TGTGCCAGCAGTTTGCTAGCGGGGGTTGAGACCCAGTACTTC. Its translation is CASSLLAGVETQYF. This chain uses TRBV27 with TRBJ2-5; TRBD2 agrees at 10 bases. The CDR3 contains 14 residues. CDR1 is MNHEY, CDR2 SMNVEV, per germline (reference sequence). V shed 3 bases and J 5 bases; nucleotides not matched to a gene: 3.

This clonotype was recorded at least ten times. The gene calls are TRBV10-3 and TRBJ2-3; D remains ambiguous. Germline CDR1 and CDR2: ENHRY and SYGVKD. This CDR3 comprises 13 residues. Deletions cut 7 bases from V and 0 bases from J, with 8 bases between. The CDR3 reads CAINGRSTDTQYF. The DNA of the CDR3 is TGTGCCATCAACGGACGGAGCACAGATACGCAGTATTTT.

This clonotype was observed a handful of times. This chain links TRBV6-1 with TRBJ2-3; the match to TRBD2 covers 9 bases. The ends lost 8 bases at V and 6 bases at J; junction bases unmatched: 9. The V gene's germline CDR1 is MNHNS and CDR2 SASEGT. The CDR3 is 14 amino acids. The CDR3, as DNA: TGTGCCAGCCTGAAGGGACTAGCATCTGATACGCAGTATTTT. This sequence encodes CASLKGLASDTQYF.

This clonotype turned up a few times. The rearrangement uses TRBV7-9 and TRBJ2-1; D may be TRBD1 or TRBD2 (5 bases each). The V gene's germline CDR1 is SEHNR and CDR2 FQNEAQ (reference sequence). The CDR3 has 13 amino acids. Trimming shortened V by 1 base and J by 16 bases, and 17 bases separated the two germline ends. DNA of the CDR3: TGTGCCAGCAGCTTAGGGGGGTCCGCTGCGTCTTTCTTC. It codes for CASSLGGSAASFF.

This sequence joins TRBV4-3 and TRBJ2-1; no clear D gene. Trimming shortened V by 1 base and J by 9 bases, and 10 bases separated the two germline ends. Germline V lookup: CDR1 LGHNA, CDR2 YSLEER. The CDR3 spans 13 residues. CDR3 sequence: CASSQVHGREQFF. The CDR3 nucleotides read TGCGCCAGCAGCCAAGTCCATGGTCGTGAGCAGTTCTTC.